Following are 3 T cell receptor beta chains from one sample sequenced in a study of CXCR3-negative and CXCR3-positive naive CD8 T cells. 5' RACE with UMI labels generated the TRB cDNA libraries. After re-calling the 5' RACE reads, TCRdb lists one entry per CDR3 protein, DNA absent. Its table records approximately 6,300 distinct CDR3 sequences. Sequences were obtained from naive CXCR3- CD8+ T cells from blood. Subset given: CD45RO-CCR7+CD27+CD95- naive CD8+ T cells lacking CXCR3 (TNR3-). These TCRs come from a human donor in good health. Some clones in this sample may be carry-over from other donors' samples.

This chain links TRBV2 with TRBJ1-2; there is no DNA to check the TCRdb D call of TRBD1. This CDR3 comprises 15 residues. Germline V gene sequence: CDR1 SNHLY, CDR2 FYNNEI. The CDR3 reads CASSEMGQPDYGYTF.

V is TRBV3-1 and J is TRBJ2-4. The CDR3 is 15 residues long. The germline CDR1 and CDR2 sequences are LGHDT and YNNKEL (reference sequence). CDR3 sequence: CASSQDMWGRDIQYF.

The chain joins TRBV29-1 to TRBJ2-7. The germline V gene has CDR1 SQVTM and CDR2 ANQGSEA. This CDR3 has 11 amino acids. The CDR3 loop is CSVRDLYEQYF.